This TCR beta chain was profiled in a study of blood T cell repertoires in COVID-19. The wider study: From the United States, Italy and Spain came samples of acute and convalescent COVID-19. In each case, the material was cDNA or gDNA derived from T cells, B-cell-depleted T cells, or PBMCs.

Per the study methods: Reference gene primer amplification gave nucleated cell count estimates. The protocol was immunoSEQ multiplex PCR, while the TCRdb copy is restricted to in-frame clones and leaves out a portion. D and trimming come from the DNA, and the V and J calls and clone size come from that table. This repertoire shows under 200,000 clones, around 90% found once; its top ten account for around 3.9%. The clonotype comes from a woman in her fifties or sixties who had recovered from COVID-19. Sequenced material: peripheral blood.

The CDR3 region is CASSEDRGDYEQYF. In nucleotides, the CDR3 is TGTGCCAGCAGCGAGGACAGGGGAGACTACGAGCAGTACTTC. The rearrangement joins TRBV2 to TRBJ2-7, with 9 bases identical to TRBD1. V lost 6 bases, J lost 3 bases, and 6 bases stayed unmatched. Germline loops: CDR1 SNHLY, CDR2 FYNNEI. This CDR3 spans 14 amino acids.